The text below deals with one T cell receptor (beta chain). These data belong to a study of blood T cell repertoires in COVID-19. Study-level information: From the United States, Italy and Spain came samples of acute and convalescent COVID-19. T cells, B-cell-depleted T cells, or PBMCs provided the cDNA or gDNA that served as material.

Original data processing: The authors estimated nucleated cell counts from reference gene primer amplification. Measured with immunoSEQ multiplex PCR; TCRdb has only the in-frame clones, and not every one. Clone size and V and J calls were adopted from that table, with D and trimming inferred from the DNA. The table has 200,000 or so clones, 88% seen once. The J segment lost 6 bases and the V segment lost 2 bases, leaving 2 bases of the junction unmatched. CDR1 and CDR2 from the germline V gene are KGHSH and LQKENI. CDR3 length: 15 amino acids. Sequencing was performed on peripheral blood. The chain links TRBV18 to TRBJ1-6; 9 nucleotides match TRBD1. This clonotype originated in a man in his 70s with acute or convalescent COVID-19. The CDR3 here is CASSPAGQGNSPLHF. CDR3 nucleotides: TGTGCCAGCTCACCAGCGGGACAGGGTAATTCACCCCTCCACTTT.